These T cell receptor beta chains were read from a single sample in a study of cytomegalovirus exposure and HLA in healthy donors. Measured with immunoSEQ multiplex PCR; TCRdb has only the in-frame clones, and not every one. The sample lists about 170,000 clones, 75% to 85% seen once, with roughly 0.82% in the top ten. Sequenced: PBMCs. Source of these receptors: a female donor in good health and CMV-seronegative. Both conserved end residues are part of each CDR3. D genes are given only for firm matches. Expanded clones are given a class, and other clones once, few, many or no size at all.

clone_size j_call d_call v_call cdr3_aa cdr3_nt
- TRBJ2-3 - TRBV7-9 CASSSSRAGADTQYF TGTGCCAGCAGCTCGTCTCGGGCCGGGGCAGATACGCAGTATTTT
- TRBJ1-1 - TRBV19 CASSTQMNTEAFF TGTGCCAGTAGTACACAGATGAACACTGAAGCTTTCTTT
- TRBJ2-2 - TRBV11-2 CASSPKSARGTGELFF TGTGCCAGCAGCCCCAAGTCGGCTCGGGGGACCGGGGAGCTGTTTTTT
- TRBJ2-3 - TRBV5-1 CASSPEAHTDTQYF TGCGCCAGCAGCCCCGAAGCTCACACAGATACGCAGTATTTT
- TRBJ1-2 - TRBV5-1 CASRAGSQMGGYTF TGCGCCAGCAGAGCGGGATCTCAAATGGGTGGCTACACCTTC
- TRBJ2-7 TRBD2 TRBV28 CASSTPRTSGSLAEQYF TGTGCCAGCAGTACCCCCCGGACTAGCGGGAGTCTCGCCGAGCAGTACTTC
- TRBJ2-1 - TRBV2 CASSEERTRNEQFF TGTGCCAGCAGTGAAGAACGGACACGGAATGAGCAGTTCTTC
- TRBJ2-1 - TRBV7-9 CAFGEAPEQFF TGTGCCTTCGGGGAGGCCCCTGAGCAGTTCTTC
- TRBJ2-2 - TRBV18 CASSAETGTGELFF TGTGCCAGCTCAGCAGAAACAGGGACCGGGGAGCTGTTTTTT
- TRBJ2-7 - TRBV5-4 CASSPLQGFHEQYF TGTGCCAGCAGCCCTCTACAGGGTTTCCACGAGCAGTACTTC
- TRBJ2-3 TRBD1 TRBV28 CASSELDRGPADTQYF TGTGCCAGCAGCGAACTTGACAGGGGGCCGGCAGATACGCAGTATTTT
few TRBJ2-2 TRBD1 TRBV5-1 CATTGTGGTGELFF TGCGCCACCACCGGGACAGGGGGCACCGGGGAGCTGTTTTTT
- TRBJ1-6 - TRBV9 CASSVGGSDSSLHF TGTGCCAGCAGCGTAGGAGGATCGGATTCGTCCCTCCACTTT
- TRBJ2-7 - TRBV6-5 CASSYNRGTYEQYF TGTGCCAGCAGTTACAATAGAGGGACCTACGAGCAGTACTTC
- TRBJ1-5 - TRBV18 CASSPPRGQPQHF TGTGCCAGCTCACCACCAAGGGGCCAGCCCCAGCATTTT
- TRBJ2-5 - TRBV29-1 CSVDNPPEFQETQYF TGCAGCGTTGACAACCCTCCTGAGTTCCAAGAGACCCAGTACTTC
- TRBJ2-3 - TRBV7-2 CASSSRHTQYF TGTGCCAGCAGCTCGCGCCATACGCAGTATTTT
- TRBJ2-4 - TRBV19 CASSMGAGFSIQYF TGTGCCAGTAGTATGGGGGCAGGATTCAGCATTCAGTACTTC
- TRBJ1-1 - TRBV4-1 CASSQSNSLNTEAFF TGCGCCAGCAGCCAGTCGAACAGTTTGAACACTGAAGCTTTCTTT
- TRBJ2-5 - TRBV7-9 CASSLDLQGGAKTQYF TGTGCCAGCAGCTTAGACCTCCAAGGGGGTGCAAAGACCCAGTACTTC
- TRBJ2-1 - TRBV10-3 CAISERGSYNEQFF TGTGCCATCAGTGAGAGGGGCTCCTACAATGAGCAGTTCTTC
- TRBJ2-3 TRBD1 TRBV5-1 CASSPGTGRPTDTQYF TGCGCCAGCAGCCCCGGGACAGGGCGTCCCACAGATACGCAGTATTTT
- TRBJ1-1 - TRBV27 CASSPDRVWRITEAFF TGTGCCAGCAGTCCCGACAGAGTTTGGCGCATCACTGAAGCTTTCTTT
- TRBJ1-3 - TRBV11-2 CASSLRYGAQSSGNTIYF TGTGCCAGCAGCTTAAGATATGGGGCACAGAGCTCTGGAAACACCATATATTTT
- TRBJ2-5 TRBD1 TRBV19 CASSPTLGGGETQYF TGTGCCAGTAGCCCAACCCTAGGGGGCGGGGAGACCCAGTACTTC
few TRBJ1-1 - TRBV5-8 CASSWGGQNTEAFF TGTGCCAGCAGCTGGGGGGGTCAGAACACTGAAGCTTTCTTT
- TRBJ1-1 TRBD1 TRBV2 CASSLDRGRDTEAFF TGTGCCAGCAGTTTGGACAGGGGGCGAGACACTGAAGCTTTCTTT
- TRBJ2-7 - TRBV2 CASSINTATYEQYF TGTGCCAGCAGTATAAATACCGCTACCTACGAGCAGTACTTC